This is a list of T cell receptor beta chains from one sample in a study of shared clonotypes between healthy human individuals. Produced via immunoSEQ multiplex PCR; TCRdb's table is partial and in-frame only. The sample holds 2,100,000 or so clones; approximately 94% are singletons and the top ten take around 0.13%. Material: naive CD4+ T cells sorted from blood. These receptors all come from a man between 18 and 29 years old in good health. Each CDR3 is given with its conserved first and last residue. A D gene is named only where the DNA matches it firmly. A row's size may be missing; if present it is once, few, many or a size class.

J gene | V gene | clone size | CDR3 length | D gene | CDR3 protein | CDR3 DNA
TRBJ1-5 | TRBV19 | . | 17 | TRBD1 | CASTLQGPLFSNQPQHF | TGTGCCAGTACCCTACAGGGGCCCCTTTTTAGCAATCAGCCCCAGCATTTT
TRBJ1-3 | TRBV5-1 | . | 13 | TRBD1 | CAPGGFFGNTIYF | TGCGCGCCAGGGGGGTTTTTTGGAAACACCATATATTTT
TRBJ2-5 | TRBV9 | . | 15 | . | CASSPYSLVTETQYF | TGTGCCAGCAGCCCCTACTCCCTAGTTACGGAGACCCAGTACTTC
TRBJ1-4 | TRBV28 | . | 15 | . | CASGFPPGADEKLFF | TGTGCCAGCGGATTCCCCCCCGGGGCGGATGAAAAACTGTTTTTT
TRBJ1-5 | TRBV4-2 | . | 17 | TRBD1 | CASSQSILGQGDQPQHF | TGTGCCAGCAGCCAATCCATTTTGGGACAGGGTGATCAGCCCCAGCATTTT
TRBJ2-3 | TRBV5-4 | . | 19 | TRBD2 | CASSTGQGLAGGHTDTQYF | TGTGCCAGCAGCACCGGACAGGGACTAGCGGGGGGGCACACAGATACGCAGTATTTT
TRBJ2-7 | TRBV6-1 | once | 15 | . | CASSTSIAVSYEQYF | TGTGCCAGCAGTACATCGATAGCCGTCTCCTACGAGCAGTACTTC
TRBJ1-4 | TRBV30 | . | 15 | . | CAWSVRGQYGEKLFF | TGTGCCTGGAGTGTAAGGGGCCAATATGGTGAAAAACTGTTTTTT
TRBJ2-1 | TRBV27 | . | 14 | . | CAISRGLLSNEQFF | TGTGCCATCAGTCGGGGGCTGTTAAGCAATGAGCAGTTCTTC
TRBJ2-7 | TRBV10-3 | . | 18 | TRBD2 | CAISAGTSGGTHSYEQYF | TGTGCCATCAGTGCTGGGACTAGCGGGGGGACCCACTCCTACGAGCAGTACTTC
TRBJ1-2 | TRBV6-1 | . | 13 | . | CASSRTANYGYTF | TGTGCCAGCAGTCGGACGGCTAACTATGGCTACACCTTC
TRBJ1-2 | TRBV5-1 | once | 14 | TRBD1 | CASSQTGSSYGYTF | TGCGCCAGCAGCCAGACAGGGAGTAGCTATGGCTACACCTTC
TRBJ2-2 | TRBV19 | . | 16 | . | CASSITRTTNTGELFF | TGTGCCAGTAGTATAACCCGGACTACGAACACCGGGGAGCTGTTTTTT
TRBJ2-6 | TRBV5-4 | . | 16 | TRBD1 | CASSFGTVSGANVLTF | TGTGCCAGCAGCTTCGGGACAGTCTCTGGGGCCAACGTCCTGACTTTC
TRBJ2-2 | TRBV30 | . | 13 | . | CAWSVGETGELFF | TGTGCCTGGAGTGTGGGGGAAACCGGGGAGCTGTTTTTT
TRBJ1-1 | TRBV2 | . | 12 | . | CASREGASKAFF | TGTGCCAGCAGGGAAGGGGCCTCTAAAGCTTTCTTT
TRBJ2-7 | TRBV28 | . | 16 | TRBD1 | CASSGEGQGLYYEQYF | TGTGCCAGCAGTGGAGAGGGACAGGGGCTATACTACGAGCAGTACTTC
TRBJ1-6 | TRBV9 | . | 15 | . | CASSVEGRQNSPLHF | TGTGCCAGCAGCGTAGAGGGCAGGCAAAATTCACCCCTCCACTTT
TRBJ2-5 | TRBV10-1 | . | 14 | . | CASSESSRPETQYF | TGCGCCAGCAGTGAGTCGTCGAGGCCGGAGACCCAGTACTTC
TRBJ2-3 | TRBV10-3 | . | 14 | . | CAISESSGTDTQYF | TGTGCCATCAGTGAGAGTAGCGGAACAGATACGCAGTATTTT
TRBJ2-7 | TRBV9 | . | 15 | TRBD2 | CASSVDPGGEYEQYF | TGTGCCAGCAGCGTAGATCCCGGGGGGGAATACGAGCAGTACTTC
TRBJ1-1 | TRBV4-1 | few | 16 | . | CASSQGGRVYNTEAFF | TGCGCCAGCAGCCAAGGGGGCAGGGTGTATAACACTGAAGCTTTCTTT
TRBJ2-7 | TRBV5-1 | . | 18 | TRBD2 | CASSLGLAGGPSSYEQYF | TGCGCCAGCAGCTTGGGACTAGCGGGGGGCCCGAGCTCCTACGAGCAGTACTTC
TRBJ1-4 | TRBV9 | . | 15 | . | CASSDARITNEKLFF | TGTGCCAGCAGCGATGCCCGAATAACTAATGAAAAACTGTTTTTT
TRBJ1-1 | TRBV5-1 | . | 17 | TRBD1 | CASSRGGQGYGGAEAFF | TGCGCCAGCAGCCGGGGTGGACAGGGGTATGGTGGGGCTGAAGCTTTCTTT
TRBJ1-2 | TRBV25-1 | . | 15 | . | CASSDRPGDLDGYTF | TGTGCCAGCAGTGACCGGCCGGGGGACTTGGATGGCTACACCTTC
TRBJ2-1 | TRBV30 | . | 16 | . | CAWSAGHTLGYNEQFF | TGTGCCTGGAGTGCCGGACACACCTTAGGCTACAATGAGCAGTTCTTC
TRBJ1-5 | TRBV30 | . | 14 | . | CAWSKGLSNQPQHF | TGTGCCTGGAGTAAGGGGCTAAGCAATCAGCCCCAGCATTTT
TRBJ2-2 | TRBV18 | . | 13 | . | CASSPGSTGELFF | TGTGCCAGCTCACCAGGGTCCACCGGGGAGCTGTTTTTT
TRBJ1-1 | TRBV5-4 | . | 14 | TRBD1 | CASTKDRASTEAFF | TGTGCCAGCACCAAAGACAGGGCGAGCACTGAAGCTTTCTTT
TRBJ1-6 | TRBV25-1 | once | 14 | TRBD1 | CASAGTGNNSPLHF | TGTGCCAGCGCCGGGACAGGGAATAATTCACCCCTCCACTTT
TRBJ2-3 | TRBV9 | . | 12 | . | CASSESTDTQYF | TGTGCCAGCAGCGAAAGCACAGATACGCAGTATTTT
TRBJ1-1 | TRBV29-1 | . | 13 | TRBD1 | CSAQDRGGTEAFF | TGCAGCGCCCAGGACAGGGGAGGCACTGAAGCTTTCTTT
TRBJ2-2 | TRBV7-2 | . | 16 | TRBD1 | CASSARTGVNTGELFF | TGTGCCAGCAGCGCAAGGACAGGAGTGAACACCGGGGAGCTGTTTTTT
TRBJ1-6 | TRBV2 | . | 12 | . | CASGGDNSPLHF | TGTGCCAGTGGGGGGGATAATTCACCCCTCCACTTT
TRBJ2-3 | TRBV6-1 | . | 14 | . | CAGAGARNTDTQYF | TGTGCCGGGGCAGGGGCCCGCAACACAGATACGCAGTATTTT
TRBJ2-1 | TRBV11-2 | . | 13 | TRBD2 | CASSLASGIRQFF | TGTGCCAGCAGCTTGGCTAGCGGGATCCGGCAGTTCTTC
TRBJ2-1 | TRBV14 | . | 14 | . | CASSQDDRINEQFF | TGTGCCAGCAGCCAAGATGACCGGATTAATGAGCAGTTCTTC
TRBJ2-1 | TRBV11-2 | . | 12 | . | CASSLGSSEQFF | TGTGCCAGCAGCTTAGGTAGTAGTGAGCAGTTCTTC
TRBJ1-6 | TRBV6-5 | few | 13 | . | CASALSRDSPLHF | TGTGCCAGCGCCTTAAGCCGGGATTCACCCCTCCACTTT
TRBJ2-2 | TRBV6-4 | . | 17 | . | CASSDLPGQGNTGELFF | TGTGCCAGCAGTGATCTCCCGGGACAAGGGAACACCGGGGAGCTGTTTTTT
TRBJ2-1 | TRBV28 | . | 11 | . | CASSVNREQFF | TGTGCCAGCAGTGTCAACAGGGAGCAGTTCTTC
TRBJ1-5 | TRBV11-2 | once | 17 | . | CASSDGRRGYSNQPQHF | TGTGCCAGCAGCGACGGTAGGAGGGGATATAGCAATCAGCCCCAGCATTTT
TRBJ2-5 | TRBV7-3 | . | 13 | TRBD2 | CASSPGLAGPEYF | TGTGCCAGCAGTCCCGGACTAGCGGGCCCGGAGTACTTC
TRBJ2-1 | TRBV6-1 | . | 15 | TRBD2 | CASSEGLAVYNEQFF | TGTGCCAGCAGTGAAGGGCTAGCGGTCTACAATGAGCAGTTCTTC
TRBJ2-1 | TRBV19 | . | 14 | TRBD2 | CASSTGLAGNEQFF | TGTGCCAGTAGTACTGGACTAGCGGGTAATGAGCAGTTCTTC
TRBJ1-5 | TRBV30 | . | 13 | . | CAWSDRNGQPQHF | TGTGCCTGGAGTGACAGGAATGGACAGCCCCAGCATTTT
TRBJ2-7 | TRBV11-2 | once | 13 | . | CASSPRMDYEQYF | TGTGCCAGCAGTCCCAGGATGGACTACGAGCAGTACTTC
TRBJ2-6 | TRBV30 | once | 19 | TRBD1 | CAWIGWTGQGNSGANVLTF | TGTGCCTGGATCGGATGGACGGGACAGGGGAATTCTGGGGCCAACGTCCTGACTTTC
TRBJ2-5 | TRBV27 | . | 12 | . | CASSLIAGTQYF | TGTGCCAGCAGTTTAATCGCAGGGACCCAGTACTTC
TRBJ2-5 | TRBV7-9 | . | 13 | . | CASSFRGEETQYF | TGTGCCAGCAGCTTTAGGGGGGAAGAGACCCAGTACTTC
TRBJ2-7 | TRBV18 | . | 13 | TRBD1 | CASSRTGAYEQYF | TGTGCCAGCTCAAGGACAGGGGCCTACGAGCAGTACTTC
TRBJ1-2 | TRBV18 | . | 14 | TRBD1 | CASSQGTESYGYTF | TGTGCCAGCTCACAGGGGACAGAGAGCTATGGCTACACCTTC
TRBJ2-6 | TRBV18 | . | 15 | TRBD1 | CASSFQGAGANVLTF | TGTGCCAGCTCATTTCAGGGGGCTGGGGCCAACGTCCTGACTTTC